Listed here are 32 T cell receptor beta chains from one sample, sequenced in a study of shared T cell receptors in the human thymus. TCRdb's table, derived via immunoSEQ multiplex PCR, lists solely in-frame clones and lacks some. The sample lists over 450,000 clones, about four fifths occurring once. In addition, the sample was reused for a study of human thymus T cells.

The sequenced sample was thymocytes. The receptors were sampled from a boy in the first two years of life with a congenital heart defect.

This clone was counted once. This chain connects TRBV4-2 to TRBJ2-2, with a possible D match to TRBD1 (6 bases). This CDR3 is built from 17 residues. Germline CDR1 reads LGHNA; CDR2 reads YNFKEQ. V was cut by 1 base and J by 2 bases, with 14 bases left in between. The CDR3 here is CASSQVFKQGNTGELFF. Written as DNA, the CDR3 is TGTGCCAGCAGCCAAGTCTTTAAACAGGGAAACACCGGGGAGCTGTTTTTT.

This sequence joins TRBV5-1 and TRBJ2-4; TRBD1 matches 7 bases. The germline V gene encodes CDR1 SGHRS and CDR2 YFSETQ. The V segment lost 4 bases and the J segment 0 bases; nucleotides outside the gene matches: 7. This CDR3 spans 16 amino acids. The CDR3 sequence is CASSPRQGIAKNIQYF. The CDR3 nucleotides are TGCGCCAGCAGCCCTAGACAGGGCATAGCCAAAAACATTCAGTACTTC.

This chain links TRBV27 with TRBJ2-4; possible D gene TRBD1, 6 bases. The germline CDR1 and CDR2 sequences are MNHEY and SMNVEV (reference sequence). The CDR3 sequence is 14 residues long. V shed 5 bases and J shed 1 base, with 9 bases lying between them. The CDR3 nucleotides are TGTGCCAGCAGTCGCCAGGGGGCCAAAAACATTCAGTACTTC. Protein sequence: CASSRQGAKNIQYF.

Concerning this clone: Germline is not matched at one junction end, which may reflect a read error. The J gene is TRBJ1-3, the V gene TRBV5-1, with TRBD1 matching 7 bases. This CDR3 is 15 amino acids long. Germline values: CDR1 SGHRS, CDR2 YFSETQ. The CDR3 DNA reads TGCACCAGCAGCGCCCCGACAGGGACTGGAAACACCATATATTTT. It codes for CTSSAPTGTGNTIYF. Filled out from reference TRBV5-1 and TRBJ1-3, the complete variable domain reads KAGVTQTPRYLIKTRGQQVTLSCSPISGHRSVSWYQQTPGQGLQFLFEYFSETQRNKGNFPGRFSGRQFSNSRSEMNVSTLELGDSALYLCTSSAPTGTGNTIYFGEGSWLTVV.

V is TRBV29-1 and J is TRBJ2-1; 7 bases line up with TRBD2. Looked up from germline, CDR1 is SQVTM and CDR2 is ANQGSEA. The CDR3 contains 14 residues. V dropped 4 bases and J dropped 1; count of bases not matched to a gene: 4. The CDR3 DNA reads TGCAGCGTTGGAGGAGCGGGATCCTACAATGAGCAGTTCTTC. Amino acid sequence: CSVGGAGSYNEQFF.

The chain links TRBV29-1 to TRBJ2-3; 12 bases are shared with TRBD2. Trimming cost V 3 bases and J 3 bases; bases outside gene matches: 19. There are 20 residues in the CDR3. Germline V lookup: CDR1 SQVTM, CDR2 ANQGSEA. CDR3 protein: CSVDDPLHPLLAGGTDTQYF. CDR3 coding DNA: TGCAGCGTTGATGATCCCCTTCACCCCCTACTAGCGGGAGGTACAGATACGCAGTATTTT.

This chain uses TRBV25-1 with TRBJ2-7; 10 bases line up with TRBD1. J was trimmed by 5 bases and V by 5 bases; bases with no gene match: 3. The CDR3 has 13 amino acids. Germline-derived CDR1 and CDR2 are MGHDK and SYGVNS. CDR3 sequence reads: CASSRDRGHEQYF. Here the CDR3 DNA reads TGTGCCAGCAGTCGGGACAGGGGCCACGAGCAGTACTTC.

The chain links TRBV5-6 to TRBJ2-3; 8 bases match TRBD2. V lost 4 bases and J lost 1; bases outside the gene matches: 2. There are 14 residues in the CDR3. Per the germline V gene, CDR1 is SGHDT and CDR2 is YYEEEE. DNA of the CDR3: TGTGCCAGCAGCCCGACTAGCGGCACAGATACGCAGTATTTT. Its translation is CASSPTSGTDTQYF.

The rearrangement links TRBV11-3 to TRBJ2-7; 9 nucleotides agree with TRBD2. The germline V gene has CDR1 SGHNT and CDR2 YENEEA. The trim removed 1 base at V and 1 base at J, leaving 11 bases unmatched. CDR3 size: 18 residues. CDR3 DNA: TGTGCCAGCAGCTTAGCCCCCTCTAGCGGGGTCCTTTCCTACGAGCAGTACTTC. It specifies CASSLAPSSGVLSYEQYF.

The V call is TRBV5-1, the J call TRBJ2-2; 11 bases agree with TRBD1. Trimming cost V 6 bases and J 6 bases; bases outside gene matches: 10. Germline V gives CDR1 SGHRS, CDR2 YFSETQ. The CDR3 runs 16 residues. The DNA of the CDR3 is TGCGCCAGCATGGACAGGGGGCGCCTAGGGGCCGGGGAGCTGTTTTTT. Translation: CASMDRGRLGAGELFF.

This chain connects TRBV27 to TRBJ2-7; 8 nucleotides line up with TRBD1. CDR3 length: 19 residues. Trimming at V came to 5 bases and at J to 0 bases, leaving 18 bases not matched to a gene. Germline V gene data show CDR1 as MNHEY and CDR2 as SMNVEV (reference sequence). CDR3 in amino acids: CASSPTRTGMRLTSYEQYF. The CDR3 DNA sequence: TGTGCCAGCAGTCCGACTAGGACAGGGATGCGACTAACCTCCTACGAGCAGTACTTC.

This clone appeared a few times. This chain links TRBV2 with TRBJ1-5; D perhaps matches TRBD1 (6 bases). Germline loops: CDR1 SNHLY, CDR2 FYNNEI. V lost 2 bases and J 2 bases, leaving 10 bases between the germline ends. The CDR3 covers 15 residues. The CDR3, as DNA: TGTGCCAGCAGTGAATACAGGGAAGGCAATCAGCCCCAGCATTTT. Translation gives CASSEYREGNQPQHF.

This clone was recorded only once. CDR3 bases: TGTGCCAGCAGATCCACAGGAGGGGGCTACACCTTC. Translating gives CASRSTGGGYTF. The chain links TRBV6-5 to TRBJ1-2, with a tentative D call TRBD1 (5 bases). V dropped 6 bases and J dropped 8 bases, with 13 bases sitting between them. Germline V gives CDR1 MNHEY, CDR2 SVGAGI. The CDR3 length is 12 residues.

CDR3 in DNA: TGTGCCAGCAGCTCGGGGGTGGATCTCGGACTAGCGGTCCACAATGAGCAGTTCTTC. Its translation: CASSSGVDLGLAVHNEQFF. The chain is built from TRBV11-2 and TRBJ2-1; 10 nucleotides line up with TRBD2. There are 19 residues in the CDR3. Germline assignment: CDR1 SGHAT and CDR2 FQNNGV. J gave up 5 bases and V 4 bases, and 17 bases lay outside the gene matches.

This chain uses TRBV4-3 with TRBJ1-1; perhaps TRBD1 as D (6 bases). The germline V gene has CDR1 LGHNA and CDR2 YSLEER. V lost 1 base and J 1 base, leaving 13 bases between the germline ends. The CDR3 spans 16 residues. CDR3 sequence reads: CASSQGDISTNTEAFF. The CDR3 DNA reads TGCGCCAGCAGCCAAGGGGACATATCAACGAACACTGAAGCTTTCTTT.

The chain has TRBV6-5 and TRBJ1-4, with TRBD1 matching over 9 bases. Germline CDR1 is MNHEY and CDR2 is SVGAGI. With 2 bases clipped from V and 8 bases from J, the junction kept 9 bases outside the gene matches. The CDR3 is 16 amino acids. The CDR3 spells CASSYTPGQGGEKLFF. CDR3 sequence (DNA): TGTGCCAGCAGTTACACGCCGGGACAGGGAGGGGAAAAACTGTTTTTT.

This sequence joins TRBV4-3 and TRBJ2-7; TRBD1 aligns across 8 bases. The CDR3 totals 16 residues. CDR1 LGHNA and CDR2 YSLEER come from the germline V gene. Unmatched junction bases numbered 9, after V lost 3 bases and J lost 2 bases. The CDR3 is CASSHDRGLYPYEQYF. As DNA, the CDR3 is TGCGCCAGCAGCCATGACAGGGGCCTCTACCCCTACGAGCAGTACTTC.

The rearrangement uses TRBV6-5 and TRBJ2-7, with 8 positions matching TRBD1. The V segment lost 0 bases and the J segment 7 bases; nucleotides outside the gene matches: 5. The CDR3 is 14 residues long. Germline CDR1 and CDR2: MNHEY and SVGAGI. This CDR3 is CASSYSDRGKEQYF. The DNA for the CDR3 is TGTGCCAGCAGTTACTCCGACAGGGGCAAGGAGCAGTACTTC.

This clone was detected a few times. The chain has TRBV11-3 and TRBJ2-5; tentative D call: TRBD2 (5 bases). This CDR3 contains 16 residues. The V gene's germline CDR1 is SGHNT and CDR2 YENEEA. Between the trimmed V and J ends, which lost 1 base and 0 bases, there was a span of 12 bases. The CDR3 DNA reads as TGTGCCAGCAGCTTAGGTGCGGGCTGGTACCAAGAGACCCAGTACTTC. It specifies CASSLGAGWYQETQYF. The variable domain in full, with the rest retrieved from reference TRBV11-3 and TRBJ2-5, is EAGVVQSPRYKIIEKKQPVAFWCNPISGHNTLYWYLQNLGQGPELLIRYENEEAVDDSQLPKDRFSAERLKGVDSTLKIQPAELGDSAVYLCASSLGAGWYQETQYFGPGTRLLVL.

This clone was detected once. The rearrangement links TRBV7-6 to TRBJ2-5; 11 nucleotides align to TRBD1. Per the germline V gene, CDR1 is SGHVS and CDR2 is FNYEAQ. The ends lost 5 bases at V and 5 bases at J; junction bases unmatched: 22. This CDR3 region has 20 residues. The CDR3 region is CASSARTGGLMRVWRETQYF. CDR3 DNA: TGTGCCAGCAGCGCCCGGACAGGGGGCCTGATGCGGGTATGGCGGGAGACCCAGTACTTC. Looking up the rest from reference TRBV7-6 and TRBJ2-5 gives the full variable domain: GAGVSQSPRYKVTKRGQDVALRCDPISGHVSLYWYRQALGQGPEFLTYFNYEAQQDKSGLPNDRFSAERPEGSISTLTIQRTEQRDSAMYRCASSARTGGLMRVWRETQYFGPGTRLLVL.

This clone appeared once. The gene calls are TRBV6-1 and TRBJ2-3, with a possible D match to TRBD1 (6 bases). With 8 bases removed from V and 3 bases from J, the gap between germline ends came to 12 bases. The CDR3 contains 13 residues. Germline CDR1 reads MNHNS; CDR2 reads SASEGT. CDR3 sequence: CASGGQGTDTQYF. The CDR3 DNA reads as TGTGCCAGCGGGGGCCAGGGGACAGATACGCAGTATTTT.

V gene TRBV7-7 combines with J gene TRBJ1-2; tentative D call: TRBD1 (5 bases). V was shortened by 6 bases and J by 4 bases, with 18 bases between the two germline ends. The CDR3 runs to 15 residues. Germline-derived CDR1 and CDR2 are SSHAT and FNYEAQ (reference sequence). CDR3 DNA: TGTGCCAGCAGACCTGGCTTGGTCAGGGTCTATGGCTACACCTTC. Amino acid sequence: CASRPGLVRVYGYTF.

This chain joins TRBV15 and TRBJ2-5, with TRBD1 matching 7 bases. CDR1 and CDR2 (germline): LNHNV, YYDKDF (reference sequence). V lost 10 bases and J lost 3; bases outside the gene matches: 11. CDR3 length: 14 amino acids. The CDR3 is CANPRDQGEETQYF. DNA of the CDR3: TGTGCCAATCCTCGGGACCAGGGGGAAGAGACCCAGTACTTC.

The chain recombines TRBV4-3 with TRBJ1-2, with 8 bases aligning to TRBD1. This CDR3 has 15 amino acids. The V and J ends lost 4 bases and 0 bases, in that order; junction bases with no gene match: 4. CDR1 is LGHNA and CDR2 is YSLEER in the germline V gene. The CDR3 DNA reads as TGCGCCAGCAGCCCGCTGGGACAGGCTAACTATGGCTACACCTTC. It yields the protein CASSPLGQANYGYTF.

The V and J genes are TRBV5-6 and TRBJ1-2; D is undetermined. The CDR3 sequence is 12 residues long. Germline V CDR1 and CDR2: SGHDT, YYEEEE. Deletions cut 4 bases from V and 5 bases from J, with 9 bases between. CDR3 DNA sequence: TGTGCCAGCAGCGCCCCACGGTATGGCTACACCTTC. It is translated as CASSAPRYGYTF.

The chain couples TRBV6-1 to TRBJ1-5, with D possibly matching TRBD1 (5 bases). The CDR3 consists of 13 residues. V lost 11 bases to trimming and J lost 0 bases, with 11 bases between them. The germline gives CDR1 MNHNS, CDR2 SASEGT. CDR3 loop: CAGASYSNQPQHF. CDR3 bases: TGTGCCGGGGCCAGCTATAGCAATCAGCCCCAGCATTTT.

The chain has TRBV6-1 and TRBJ2-7; D is unclear. Looked up from germline, CDR1 is MNHNS and CDR2 is SASEGT. The CDR3 spans 14 residues. The CDR3 DNA reads TGTGCGATAAGAGTTGGAAGAACTATCTACGAGCAGTACTTC. It is translated as CAIRVGRTIYEQYF.

J is TRBJ2-5 and V is TRBV7-2; D unresolved. CDR3 length: 15 amino acids. V dropped 4 bases and J dropped 1 base, with 13 bases sitting between them. The germline V gene has CDR1 SGHTA and CDR2 FQGNSA. This CDR3 is CASSSSLGPQETQYF. The CDR3 coding sequence is TGTGCCAGCAGCTCCTCTCTGGGCCCCCAAGAGACCCAGTACTTC.

The rearrangement links TRBV14 to TRBJ2-2, with TRBD2 matching 7 bases. V was clipped by 2 bases and J by 7 bases; unmatched bases: 13. Germline V gene lookup returns CDR1 SGHDN and CDR2 FVKESK. This CDR3 is built from 17 residues. CDR3 region: CASSQTGLEQGNGELFF. The CDR3 DNA follows: TGTGCCAGCAGCCAAACAGGACTAGAGCAAGGGAACGGGGAGCTGTTTTTT. Full variable domain (missing parts from reference TRBV14 and TRBJ2-2): EAGVTQFPSHSVIEKGQTVTLRCDPISGHDNLYWYRRVMGKEIKFLLHFVKESKQDESGMPNNRFLAERTGGTYSTLKVQPAELEDSGVYFCASSQTGLEQGNGELFFGEGSRLTVL.

The rearrangement uses TRBV18 and TRBJ2-2; possibly TRBD2 for D (6 bases). The CDR3 contains 15 residues. Germline CDR1 reads KGHSH; CDR2 reads LQKENI. Between the trimmed V and J ends, which lost 1 base and 5 bases, there was a span of 11 bases. CDR3 nucleotide sequence: TGTGCCAGCTCACCACAAGGGGAGGAAACCGGGGAGCTGTTTTTT. Encoded protein: CASSPQGEETGELFF.

This clone was observed once. The V gene is TRBV9, the J gene TRBJ1-2; TRBD1 might be the D (6 bases). There are 15 residues in the CDR3. Germline values: CDR1 SGDLS, CDR2 YYNGEE. V was clipped by 0 bases and J by 3 bases, with 12 bases between them. CDR3 amino acids: CASSVADSPDYGYTF. Here the CDR3 DNA reads TGTGCCAGCAGCGTAGCGGACAGTCCGGACTATGGCTACACCTTC.

The chain combines TRBV11-2 with TRBJ1-4; tentatively, D is TRBD1 (6 bases). Germline V gives CDR1 SGHAT, CDR2 FQNNGV. The CDR3 totals 13 residues. V dropped 6 bases and J dropped 4 bases, with 9 bases sitting between them. The CDR3 coding sequence is TGTGCCAGCAGGGGACACTTTAATGAAAAACTGTTTTTT. It encodes CASRGHFNEKLFF.